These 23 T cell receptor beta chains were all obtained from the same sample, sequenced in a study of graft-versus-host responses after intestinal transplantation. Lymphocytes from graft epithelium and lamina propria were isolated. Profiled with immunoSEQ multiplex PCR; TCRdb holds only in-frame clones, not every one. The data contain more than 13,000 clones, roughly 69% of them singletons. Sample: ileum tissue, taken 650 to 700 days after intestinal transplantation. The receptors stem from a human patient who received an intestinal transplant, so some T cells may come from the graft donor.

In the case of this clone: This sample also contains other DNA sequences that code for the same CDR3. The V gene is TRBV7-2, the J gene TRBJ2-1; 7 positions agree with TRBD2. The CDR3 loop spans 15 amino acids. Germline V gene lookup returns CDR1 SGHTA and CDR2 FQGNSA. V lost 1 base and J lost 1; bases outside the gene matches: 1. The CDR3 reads CASSLGGGSYNEQFF. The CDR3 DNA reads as TGTGCCAGCAGCTTAGGGGGGGGGTCCTACAATGAGCAGTTCTTC.

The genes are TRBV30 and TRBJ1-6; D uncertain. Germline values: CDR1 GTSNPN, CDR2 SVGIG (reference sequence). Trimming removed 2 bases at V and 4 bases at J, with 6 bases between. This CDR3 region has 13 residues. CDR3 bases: TGTGCCTGGAGTAGGCGGTATAATTCACCCCTCCACTTT. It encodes CAWSRRYNSPLHF.

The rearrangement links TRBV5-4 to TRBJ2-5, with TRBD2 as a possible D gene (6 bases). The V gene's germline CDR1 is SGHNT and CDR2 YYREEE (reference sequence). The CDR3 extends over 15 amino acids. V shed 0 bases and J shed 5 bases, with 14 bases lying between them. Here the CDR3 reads CASSLAAGRGETQYF. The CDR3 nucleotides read TGTGCCAGCAGCTTGGCCGCTGGACGGGGGGAGACCCAGTACTTC.

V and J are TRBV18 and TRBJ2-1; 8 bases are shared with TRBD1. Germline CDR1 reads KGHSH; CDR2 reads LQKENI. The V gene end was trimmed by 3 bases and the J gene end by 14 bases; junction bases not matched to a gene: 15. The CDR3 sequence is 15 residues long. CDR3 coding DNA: TGTGCCAGCTCACCGGGACGGGACAGGACCCCAGGAGAGTTCTTC. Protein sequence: CASSPGRDRTPGEFF.

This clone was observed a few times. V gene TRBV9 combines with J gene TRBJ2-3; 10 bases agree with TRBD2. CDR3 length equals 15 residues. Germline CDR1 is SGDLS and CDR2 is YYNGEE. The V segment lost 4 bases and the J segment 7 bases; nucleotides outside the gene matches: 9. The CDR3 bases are TGTGCCAGCAGCCTAGGCAGCGGGGGGGCCAATACGCAGTATTTT. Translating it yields CASSLGSGGANTQYF. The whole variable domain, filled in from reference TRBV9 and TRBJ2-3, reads DSGVTQTPKHLITATGQRVTLRCSPRSGDLSVYWYQQSLDQGLQFLIQYYNGEERAKGNILERFSAQQFPDLHSELNLSSLELGDSALYFCASSLGSGGANTQYFGPGTRLTVL.

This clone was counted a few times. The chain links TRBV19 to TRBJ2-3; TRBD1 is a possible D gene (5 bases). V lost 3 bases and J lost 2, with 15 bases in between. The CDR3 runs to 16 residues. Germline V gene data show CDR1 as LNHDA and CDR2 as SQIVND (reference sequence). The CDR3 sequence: CASSITGAGITDTQYF. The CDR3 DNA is TGTGCCAGTAGTATTACCGGAGCAGGGATCACAGATACGCAGTATTTT. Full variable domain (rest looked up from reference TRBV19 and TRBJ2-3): DGGITQSPKYLFRKEGQNVTLSCEQNLNHDAMYWYRQDPGQGLRLIYYSQIVNDFQKGDIAEGYSVSREKKESFPLTVTSAQKNPTAFYLCASSITGAGITDTQYFGPGTRLTVL.

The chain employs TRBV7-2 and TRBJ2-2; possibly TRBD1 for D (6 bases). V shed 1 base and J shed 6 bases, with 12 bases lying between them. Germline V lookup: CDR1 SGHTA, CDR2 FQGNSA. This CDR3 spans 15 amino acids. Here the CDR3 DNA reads TGTGCCAGCAGCTTAGGGAGGACAGTGCCCGGGGAGCTGTTTTTT. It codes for CASSLGRTVPGELFF.

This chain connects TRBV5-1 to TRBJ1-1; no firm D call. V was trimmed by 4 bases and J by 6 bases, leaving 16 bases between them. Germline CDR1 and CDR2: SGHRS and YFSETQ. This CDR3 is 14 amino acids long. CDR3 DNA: TGCGCCAGCAGCCAATTGACACGGCCGTCTGAAGCTTTCTTT. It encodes CASSQLTRPSEAFF.

CDR3 protein: CASSVSGGNEQFF. The CDR3 coding sequence is TGTGCCAGTAGTGTCTCAGGGGGCAATGAGCAGTTCTTC. The J gene is TRBJ2-1, the V gene TRBV19; 7 positions match TRBD1. The CDR3 extends over 13 amino acids. The ends lost 5 bases at V and 6 bases at J; junction bases unmatched: 4. The germline V gene encodes CDR1 LNHDA and CDR2 SQIVND (reference sequence).

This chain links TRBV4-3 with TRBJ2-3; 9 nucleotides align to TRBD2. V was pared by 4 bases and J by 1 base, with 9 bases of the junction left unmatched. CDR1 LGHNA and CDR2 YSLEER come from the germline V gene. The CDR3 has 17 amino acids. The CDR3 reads CASSPGLVAGGTDTQYF. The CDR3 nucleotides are TGCGCCAGCAGCCCCGGGCTGGTAGCGGGAGGCACAGATACGCAGTATTTT.

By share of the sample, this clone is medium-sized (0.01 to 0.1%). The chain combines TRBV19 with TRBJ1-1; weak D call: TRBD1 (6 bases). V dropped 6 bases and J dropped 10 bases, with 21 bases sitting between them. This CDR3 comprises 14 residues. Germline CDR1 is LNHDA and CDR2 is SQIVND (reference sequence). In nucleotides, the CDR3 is TGTGCCAGTAGGGAAATAACAGGGAGTATCGGAGCTTTCTTT. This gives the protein CASREITGSIGAFF.

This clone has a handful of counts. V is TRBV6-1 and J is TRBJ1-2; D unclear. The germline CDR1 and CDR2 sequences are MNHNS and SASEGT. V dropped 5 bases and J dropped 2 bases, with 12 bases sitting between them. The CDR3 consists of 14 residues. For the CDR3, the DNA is TGTGCCAGCAGTTCATCACAGACCAACTATGGCTACACCTTC. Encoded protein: CASSSSQTNYGYTF.

The CDR3 nucleotides are TGTGCCAGCAGCCGTAGCTCTGGGGCCAACGTCCTGACTTTC. Translated, it gives CASSRSSGANVLTF. The rearrangement uses TRBV7-2 and TRBJ2-6; D unresolved. Germline values: CDR1 SGHTA, CDR2 FQGNSA. V dropped 5 bases and J dropped 0 bases, with 5 bases sitting between them. This CDR3 has 14 residues.

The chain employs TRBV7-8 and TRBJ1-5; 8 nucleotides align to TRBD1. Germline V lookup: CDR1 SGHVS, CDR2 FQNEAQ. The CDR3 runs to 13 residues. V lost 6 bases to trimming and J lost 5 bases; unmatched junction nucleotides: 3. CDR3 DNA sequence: TGTGCCAGCAGTCCGGACAGGGATCAGCCCCAGCATTTT. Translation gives CASSPDRDQPQHF.

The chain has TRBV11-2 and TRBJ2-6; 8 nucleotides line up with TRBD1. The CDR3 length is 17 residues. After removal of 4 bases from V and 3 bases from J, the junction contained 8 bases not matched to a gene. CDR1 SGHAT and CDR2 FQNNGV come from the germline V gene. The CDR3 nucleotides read TGTGCCAGCAGCTCGAACAGGGGGATGGTTGGGGCCAACGTCCTGACTTTC. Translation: CASSSNRGMVGANVLTF.

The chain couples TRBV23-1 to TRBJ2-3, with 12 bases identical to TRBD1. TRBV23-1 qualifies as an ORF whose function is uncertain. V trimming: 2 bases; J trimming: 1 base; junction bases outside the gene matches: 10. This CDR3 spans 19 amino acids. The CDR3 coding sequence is TGCGCCAGCAGTCAAGGGGACAGGGGGCGCTTAGGGGGCACAGATACGCAGTATTTT. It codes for CASSQGDRGRLGGTDTQYF.

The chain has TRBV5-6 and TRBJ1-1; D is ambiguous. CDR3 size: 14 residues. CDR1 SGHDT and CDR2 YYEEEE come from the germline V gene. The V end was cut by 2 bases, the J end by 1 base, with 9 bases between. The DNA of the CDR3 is TGTGCCAGCAGCTTACGGGTAAGGAACACTGAAGCTTTCTTT. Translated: CASSLRVRNTEAFF.

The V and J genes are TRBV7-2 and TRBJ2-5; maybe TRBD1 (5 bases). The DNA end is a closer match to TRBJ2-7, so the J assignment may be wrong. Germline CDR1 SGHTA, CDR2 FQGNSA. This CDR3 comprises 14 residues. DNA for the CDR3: TGTGCCAGCAGCTTAGACAGGTACGGTCCCGAGCAGTACTTC. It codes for CASSLDRYGPEQYF.

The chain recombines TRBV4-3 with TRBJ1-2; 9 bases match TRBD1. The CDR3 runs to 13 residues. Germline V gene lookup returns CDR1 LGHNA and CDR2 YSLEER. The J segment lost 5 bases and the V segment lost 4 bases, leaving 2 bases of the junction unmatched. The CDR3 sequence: CASSPGQGYGYTF. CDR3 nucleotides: TGCGCCAGCAGCCCGGGACAGGGATATGGCTACACCTTC.

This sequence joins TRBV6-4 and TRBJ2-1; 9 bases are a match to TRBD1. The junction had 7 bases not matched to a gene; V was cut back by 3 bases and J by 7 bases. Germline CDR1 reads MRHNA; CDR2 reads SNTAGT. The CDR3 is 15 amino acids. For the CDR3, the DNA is TGTGCCAGCAGTGAGGGACAGGGAGGGGTTAATGAGCAGTTCTTC. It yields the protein CASSEGQGGVNEQFF.

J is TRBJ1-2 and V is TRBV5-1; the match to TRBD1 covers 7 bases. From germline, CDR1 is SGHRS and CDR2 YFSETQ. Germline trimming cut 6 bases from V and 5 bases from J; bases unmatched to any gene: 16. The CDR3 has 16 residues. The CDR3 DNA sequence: TGCGCCAGCACAGAGAGCTTTCCGGGACAGTTTTATGGCTACACCTTC. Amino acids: CASTESFPGQFYGYTF.

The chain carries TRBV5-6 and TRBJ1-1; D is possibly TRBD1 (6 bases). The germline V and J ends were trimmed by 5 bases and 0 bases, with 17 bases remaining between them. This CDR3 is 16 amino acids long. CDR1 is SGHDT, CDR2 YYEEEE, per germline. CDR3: CASSLLRGFMNTEAFF. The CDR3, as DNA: TGTGCCAGCAGTTTACTCAGGGGATTCATGAACACTGAAGCTTTCTTT.

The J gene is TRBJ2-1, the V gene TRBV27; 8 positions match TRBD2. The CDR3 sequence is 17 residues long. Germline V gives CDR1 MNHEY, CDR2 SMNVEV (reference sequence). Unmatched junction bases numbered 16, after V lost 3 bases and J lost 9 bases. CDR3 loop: CASSFRAGDHYNREQFF. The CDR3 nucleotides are TGTGCCAGCAGTTTCAGAGCGGGGGACCACTATAATCGTGAGCAGTTCTTC.